This TCR beta chain was profiled in a study of T-cell memory formation after mild COVID-19. Points from the study as a whole: Researchers report contracting CD4+ clones mostly in CM and EM, with CD8+ clones in EMRA.

This clonotype was counted a few times. Antigen specificity is unknown. Germline V CDR1 and CDR2: DFQATT, SNEGSKA (reference sequence). This CDR3 comprises 15 residues. V lost 7 bases and J lost 6; bases outside the gene matches: 10. Constant-segment primers were used for 5'RACE, and the resulting TCR alpha and TCR beta cDNA libraries carried sample barcodes and UMIs. TCRdb called the 5' RACE reads again in MiXCR, with one record for every CDR3 protein. In the table there are 250,000 to 350,000 distinct CDR3 sequences, roughly an eighth of which are singletons. This receptor was identified in a man younger than 35 who had mild COVID-19 (a few samples of this study predate the infection). Cell type and time point are not known. The sample taken for sequencing was PBMCs or a T cell subset sorted from them (not recorded which). This rearrangement joins TRBV20-1 to TRBJ1-5, with TRBD1 matching over 12 bases. CDR3 nucleotides: TGCAGTGTCAGTCCCGGGACAGGGGGCAGTCAGCCCCAGCATTTT. This translates into CSVSPGTGGSQPQHF.